This T cell receptor (beta chain) was recorded in a study of shared clonotypes between healthy human individuals. Overall study results and limits: Larger richness was generally estimated for naive than memory subsets. The naive CD4 repertoires of a handful of donors were compared, and around 5.1% of clonotypes were shared.

Naivety among CD8 cells was defined by CD45RO negativity and positive CCR7 selection, thereby excluding terminally differentiated effector memory CD45RA+ cells. Healthy adults negative for HIV, lacking recent acute infections or vaccinations, served as donors. The assay ran at deep level. TCRdb's copy holds only in-frame clones and misses some; the assay was immunoSEQ multiplex PCR. The data hold about 2.1 million clones, with approximately 92% observed a single time. This clone has a single count. The antigen remains unidentified. Deletions cut 2 bases from V and 3 bases from J, with 10 bases between. The CDR3 is 14 amino acids. CDR1 is SEHNR and CDR2 is FQNEAQ in the germline V gene (reference sequence).

The V gene is TRBV7-9, the J gene TRBJ1-2, with D unresolved. The sequencing sample was made of naive CD8+ T cells from PBMCs. This TCR was sampled from a man aged 18 to 29 in good health. Some clones in this sample may be carry-over from other donors' samples. CDR3 DNA: TGTGCCAGCAGCTTATATAAGACCGACTATGGCTACACCTTC. Translated: CASSLYKTDYGYTF.